This T cell receptor beta chain was observed in a study of T cells in Graves' hyperthyroidism and ophthalmopathy. Study-level points and caveats: A model built on 13 V-J features separated ophthalmopathy from stable hyperthyroidism.

TCR beta CDR3 region amplification was performed from RNA transcripts. Primed by the HTBI set, a first-round RT-PCR was run on the TCR CDR3. Each CDR3 protein is one row after TCRdb ran MiXCR on the multiplex PCR reads. The data contain 40,000 to 65,000 distinct CDR3 sequences, 48% of them singletons. The CDR3 has 13 residues. J was trimmed by 5 bases and V by 6 bases; bases with no gene match: 6. Germline CDR1 DFQATT, CDR2 SNEGSKA (reference sequence). Turning to this clonotype: Its antigen is unknown.

Sequencing used blood. The J gene is TRBJ2-5, the V gene TRBV20-1; TRBD1 agrees at 10 bases. This sequence originates from a woman aged 50 to 60 with Graves' ophthalmopathy. The CDR3 nucleotides are TGCAGTGCCTGGGACAGGGGTGGCGAGACCCAGTACTTC. This encodes CSAWDRGGETQYF.